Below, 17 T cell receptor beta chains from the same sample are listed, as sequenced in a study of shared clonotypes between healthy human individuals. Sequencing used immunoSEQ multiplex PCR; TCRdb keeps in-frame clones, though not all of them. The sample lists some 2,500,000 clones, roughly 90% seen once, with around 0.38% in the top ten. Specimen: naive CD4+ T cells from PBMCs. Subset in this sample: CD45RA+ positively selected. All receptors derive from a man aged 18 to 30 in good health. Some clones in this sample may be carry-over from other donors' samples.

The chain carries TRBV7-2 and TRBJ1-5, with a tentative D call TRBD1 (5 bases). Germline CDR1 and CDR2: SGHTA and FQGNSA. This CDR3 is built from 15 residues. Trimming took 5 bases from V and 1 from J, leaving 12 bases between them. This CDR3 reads CASSETRDSNQPQHF. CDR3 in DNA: TGTGCCAGCAGCGAAACGAGGGACAGCAATCAGCCCCAGCATTTT.

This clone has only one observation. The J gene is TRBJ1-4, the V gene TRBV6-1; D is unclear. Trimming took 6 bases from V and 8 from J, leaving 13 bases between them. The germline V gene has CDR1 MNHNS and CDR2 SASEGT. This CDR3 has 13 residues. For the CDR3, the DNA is TGTGCCAGCAGGACTCCTATCCGGGAAAAACTGTTTTTT. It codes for CASRTPIREKLFF.

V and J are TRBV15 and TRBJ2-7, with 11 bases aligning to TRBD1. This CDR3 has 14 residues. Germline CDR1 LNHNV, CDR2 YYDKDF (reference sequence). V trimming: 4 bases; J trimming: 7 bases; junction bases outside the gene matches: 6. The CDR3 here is CATSIGQGAKEQYF. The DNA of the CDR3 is TGTGCCACCAGCATAGGACAGGGGGCTAAAGAGCAGTACTTC.

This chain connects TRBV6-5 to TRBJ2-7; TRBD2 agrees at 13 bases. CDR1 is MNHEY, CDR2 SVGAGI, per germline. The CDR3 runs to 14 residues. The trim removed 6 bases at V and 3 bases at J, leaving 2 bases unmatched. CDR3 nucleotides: TGTGCCAGCAGAGGACTAGCGGGGGACTACGAGCAGTACTTC. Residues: CASRGLAGDYEQYF.

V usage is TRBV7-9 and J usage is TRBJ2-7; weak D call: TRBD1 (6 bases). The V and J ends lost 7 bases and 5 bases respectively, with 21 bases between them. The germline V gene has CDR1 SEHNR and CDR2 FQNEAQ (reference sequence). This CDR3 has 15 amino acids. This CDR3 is CASTLGDTLRNEQYF. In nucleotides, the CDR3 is TGTGCCAGCACCCTAGGGGACACCCTCAGGAACGAGCAGTACTTC.

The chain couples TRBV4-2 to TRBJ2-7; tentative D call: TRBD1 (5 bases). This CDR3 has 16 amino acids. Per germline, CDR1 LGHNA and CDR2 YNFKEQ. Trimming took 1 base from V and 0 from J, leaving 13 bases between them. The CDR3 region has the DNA TGTGCCAGCAGCCAAGCAGGGCAGGCTTACTCCTACGAGCAGTACTTC. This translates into CASSQAGQAYSYEQYF.

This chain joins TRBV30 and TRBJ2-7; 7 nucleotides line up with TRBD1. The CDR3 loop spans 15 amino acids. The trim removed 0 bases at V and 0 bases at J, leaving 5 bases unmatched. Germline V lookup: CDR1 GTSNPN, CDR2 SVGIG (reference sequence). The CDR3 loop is CAWSVKRDSSYEQYF. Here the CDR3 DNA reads TGTGCCTGGAGTGTAAAACGGGACAGCTCCTACGAGCAGTACTTC. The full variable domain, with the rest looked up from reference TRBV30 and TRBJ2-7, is SQTIHQWPATLVQPVGSPLSLECTVEGTSNPNLYWYRQAAGRGLQLLFYSVGIGQISSEVPQNLSASRPQDRQFILSSKKLLLSDSGFYLCAWSVKRDSSYEQYFGPGTRLTVT.

The CDR3 reads CASSSSGRTGETQYF. CDR3 nucleotide sequence: TGTGCCAGCAGCTCCAGCGGGAGGACGGGAGAGACCCAGTACTTC. The rearrangement uses TRBV7-2 and TRBJ2-5, with 9 bases lining up with TRBD2. The germline gives CDR1 SGHTA, CDR2 FQGNSA. This CDR3 comprises 15 residues. V trimming: 4 bases; J trimming: 4 bases; junction bases outside the gene matches: 7.

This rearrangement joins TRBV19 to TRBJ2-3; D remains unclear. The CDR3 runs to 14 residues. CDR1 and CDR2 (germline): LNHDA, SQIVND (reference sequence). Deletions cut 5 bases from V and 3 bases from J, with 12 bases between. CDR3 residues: CASSSPGRTDTQYF. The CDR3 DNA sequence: TGTGCCAGTAGTTCCCCGGGTAGGACAGATACGCAGTATTTT.

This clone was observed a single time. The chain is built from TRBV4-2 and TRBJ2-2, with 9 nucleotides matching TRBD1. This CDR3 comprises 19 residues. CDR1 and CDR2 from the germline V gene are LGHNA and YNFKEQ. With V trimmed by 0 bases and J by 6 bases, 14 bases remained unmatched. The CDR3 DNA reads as TGTGCCAGCAGCCAAGACCCGGGACAGGGCTCAACGGGGGCCGGGGAGCTGTTTTTT. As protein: CASSQDPGQGSTGAGELFF.

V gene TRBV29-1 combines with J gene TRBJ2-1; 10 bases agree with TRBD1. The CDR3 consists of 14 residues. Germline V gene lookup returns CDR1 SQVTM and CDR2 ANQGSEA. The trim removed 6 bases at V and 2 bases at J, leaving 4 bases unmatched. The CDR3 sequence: CSVGQGQTYNEQFF. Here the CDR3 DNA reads TGCAGCGTGGGACAGGGGCAAACCTACAATGAGCAGTTCTTC.

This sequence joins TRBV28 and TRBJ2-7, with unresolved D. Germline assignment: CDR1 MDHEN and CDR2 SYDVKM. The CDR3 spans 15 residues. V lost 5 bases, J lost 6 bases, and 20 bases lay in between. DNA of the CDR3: TGTGCCAGCAGTCCAGAAAACCCGGGTCGCGGCGAGCAGTACTTC. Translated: CASSPENPGRGEQYF. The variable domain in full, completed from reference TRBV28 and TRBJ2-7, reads DVKVTQSSRYLVKRTGEKVFLECVQDMDHENMFWYRQDPGLGLRLIYFSYDVKMKEKGDIPEGYSVSREKKERFSLILESASTNQTSMYLCASSPENPGRGEQYFGPGTRLTVT.

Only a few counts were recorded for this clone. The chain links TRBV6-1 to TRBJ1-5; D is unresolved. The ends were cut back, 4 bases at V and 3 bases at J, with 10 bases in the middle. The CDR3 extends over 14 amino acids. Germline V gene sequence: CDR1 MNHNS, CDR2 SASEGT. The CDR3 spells CASSVGWDNQPQHF. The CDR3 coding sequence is TGTGCCAGCAGTGTAGGGTGGGACAATCAGCCCCAGCATTTT.

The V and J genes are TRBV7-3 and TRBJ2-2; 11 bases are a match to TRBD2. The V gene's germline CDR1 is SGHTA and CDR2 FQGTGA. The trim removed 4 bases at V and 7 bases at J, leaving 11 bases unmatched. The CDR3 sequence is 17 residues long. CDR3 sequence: CASSSIAGGRISGELFF. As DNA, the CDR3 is TGTGCCAGCAGCTCGATAGCGGGAGGGCGAATAAGCGGGGAGCTGTTTTTT.

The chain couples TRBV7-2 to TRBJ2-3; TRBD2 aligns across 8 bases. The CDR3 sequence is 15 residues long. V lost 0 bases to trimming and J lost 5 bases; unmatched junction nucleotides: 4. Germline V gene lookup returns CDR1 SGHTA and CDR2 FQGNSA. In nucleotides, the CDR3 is TGTGCCAGCAGCTTAGCGGGCGGGAGGCAAGATACGCAGTATTTT. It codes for CASSLAGGRQDTQYF.

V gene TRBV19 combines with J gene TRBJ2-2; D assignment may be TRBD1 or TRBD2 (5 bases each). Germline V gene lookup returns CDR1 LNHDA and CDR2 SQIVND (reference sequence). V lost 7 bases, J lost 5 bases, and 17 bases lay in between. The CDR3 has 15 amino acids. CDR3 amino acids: CASTPGIWGTGELFF. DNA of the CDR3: TGTGCCAGTACCCCTGGGATTTGGGGGACCGGGGAGCTGTTTTTT.

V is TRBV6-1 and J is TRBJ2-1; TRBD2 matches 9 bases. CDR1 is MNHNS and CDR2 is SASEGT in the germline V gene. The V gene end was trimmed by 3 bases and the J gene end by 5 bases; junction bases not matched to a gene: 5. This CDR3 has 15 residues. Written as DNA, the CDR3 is TGTGCCAGCAGTGACCGCGGGAGGGCAAACAATGAGCAGTTCTTC. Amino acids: CASSDRGRANNEQFF.